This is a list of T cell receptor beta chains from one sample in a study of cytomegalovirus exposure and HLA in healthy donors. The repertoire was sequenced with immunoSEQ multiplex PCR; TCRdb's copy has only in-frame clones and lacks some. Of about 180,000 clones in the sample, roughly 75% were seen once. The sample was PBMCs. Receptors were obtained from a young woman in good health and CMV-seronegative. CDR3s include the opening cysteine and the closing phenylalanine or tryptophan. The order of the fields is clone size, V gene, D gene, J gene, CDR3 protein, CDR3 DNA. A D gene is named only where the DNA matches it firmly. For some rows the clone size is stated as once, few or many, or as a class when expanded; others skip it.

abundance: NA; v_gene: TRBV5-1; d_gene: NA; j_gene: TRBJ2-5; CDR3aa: CASSLTRAQDLQETQYF; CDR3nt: TGCGCCAGCAGCTTGACTAGGGCCCAAGACCTTCAAGAGACCCAGTACTTC
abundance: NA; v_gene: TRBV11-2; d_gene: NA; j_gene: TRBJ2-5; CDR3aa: CASSYGMQETQYF; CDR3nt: TGTGCCAGCAGCTACGGGATGCAAGAGACCCAGTACTTC
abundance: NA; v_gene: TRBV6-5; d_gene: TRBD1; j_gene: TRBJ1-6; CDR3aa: CASSQQGAVSPLHF; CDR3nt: TGTGCCAGCAGTCAACAGGGGGCGGTTTCACCCCTCCACTTT
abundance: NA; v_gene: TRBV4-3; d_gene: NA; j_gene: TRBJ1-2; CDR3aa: CASSQDRVDYGYTF; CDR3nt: TGCGCCAGCAGCCAAGATCGAGTGGACTATGGCTACACCTTC
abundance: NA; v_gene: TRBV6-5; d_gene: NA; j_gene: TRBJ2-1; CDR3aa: CASRVSTYNEQFF; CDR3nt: TGTGCCAGCCGGGTCAGCACCTACAATGAGCAGTTCTTC
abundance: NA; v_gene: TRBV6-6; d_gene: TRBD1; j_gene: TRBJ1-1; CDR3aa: CASSQDRVNTEAFF; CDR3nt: TGTGCCAGCAGCCAGGACAGGGTGAACACTGAAGCTTTCTTT
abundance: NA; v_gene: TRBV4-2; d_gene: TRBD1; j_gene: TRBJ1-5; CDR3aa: CASSQDPGGRRATMNQPQHF; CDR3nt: TGTGCCAGCAGCCAAGATCCAGGGGGCCGTAGAGCGACTATGAATCAGCCCCAGCATTTT
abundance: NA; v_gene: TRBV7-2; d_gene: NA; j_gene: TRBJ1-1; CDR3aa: CASSQVFGAGKTEAFF; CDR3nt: NA
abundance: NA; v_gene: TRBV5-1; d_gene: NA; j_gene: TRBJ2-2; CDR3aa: CASSPPPRGDGELFF; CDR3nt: TGCGCCAGCAGCCCCCCCCCGCGGGGAGACGGGGAGCTGTTTTTT
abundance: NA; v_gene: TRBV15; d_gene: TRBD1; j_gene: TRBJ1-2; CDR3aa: CATSREGTGRYGYTF; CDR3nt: TGTGCCACCAGCAGAGAGGGGACAGGCCGCTATGGCTACACCTTC
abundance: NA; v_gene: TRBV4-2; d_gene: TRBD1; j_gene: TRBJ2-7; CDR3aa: CASSPRTGDPYEQYF; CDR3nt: TGTGCCAGCAGCCCCAGAACAGGGGACCCCTACGAGCAGTACTTC
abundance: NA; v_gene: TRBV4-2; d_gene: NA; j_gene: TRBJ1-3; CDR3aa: CASSAAHQGTGNTIYF; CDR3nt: TGTGCCAGCAGCGCTGCTCATCAGGGGACTGGAAACACCATATATTTT
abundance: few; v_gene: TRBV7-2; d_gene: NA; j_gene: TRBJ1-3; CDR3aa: CASSLGWDWRVGNTIYF; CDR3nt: TGTGCCAGCAGCTTAGGCTGGGACTGGCGGGTGGGAAACACCATATATTTT
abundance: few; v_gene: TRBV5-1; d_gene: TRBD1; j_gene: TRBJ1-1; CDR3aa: CASSFTGVGNTEAFF; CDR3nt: TGCGCCAGCAGCTTCACAGGGGTTGGGAACACTGAAGCTTTCTTT
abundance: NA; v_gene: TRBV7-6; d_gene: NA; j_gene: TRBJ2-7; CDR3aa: CASSLGPSEQYF; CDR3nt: TGTGCCAGCAGCTTAGGGCCATCCGAGCAGTACTTC
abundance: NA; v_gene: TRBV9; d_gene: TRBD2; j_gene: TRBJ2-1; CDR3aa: CASSASGGPGNEQFF; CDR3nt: TGTGCCAGCAGCGCTAGCGGGGGCCCCGGGAATGAGCAGTTCTTC
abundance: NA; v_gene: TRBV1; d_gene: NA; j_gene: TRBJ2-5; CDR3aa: CTSTFWTSGCETQYF; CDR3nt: TGCACCAGCACCTTCTGGACTAGCGGGTGCGAGACCCAGTACTTC
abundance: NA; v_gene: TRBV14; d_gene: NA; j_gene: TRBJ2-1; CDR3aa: CASSQKTSSYNEQFF; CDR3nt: TGTGCCAGCAGCCAGAAGACATCCTCCTACAATGAGCAGTTCTTC
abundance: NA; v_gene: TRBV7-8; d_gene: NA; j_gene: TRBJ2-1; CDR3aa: CASSYPEGRNEQFF; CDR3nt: TGTGCCAGCAGCTACCCAGAGGGCCGCAATGAGCAGTTCTTC
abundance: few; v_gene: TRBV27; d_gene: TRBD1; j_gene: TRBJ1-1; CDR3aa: CASSLTFGTGNAEAFF; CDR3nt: TGTGCCAGCAGTTTAACCTTTGGGACAGGGAACGCTGAAGCTTTCTTT
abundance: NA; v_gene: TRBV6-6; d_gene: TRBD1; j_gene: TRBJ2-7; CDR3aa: CASSLGQGGEQYF; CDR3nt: TGTGCCAGCAGCCTGGGACAGGGGGGCGAGCAGTACTTC
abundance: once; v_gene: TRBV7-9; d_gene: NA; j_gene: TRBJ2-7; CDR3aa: CASTFPGKLNEQYF; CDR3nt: TGTGCCAGCACCTTCCCGGGGAAACTGAACGAGCAGTACTTC
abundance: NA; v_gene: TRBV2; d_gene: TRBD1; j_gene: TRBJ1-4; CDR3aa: CASSDRQGRGKLFF; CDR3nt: TGTGCCAGCAGTGACAGACAGGGACGGGGGAAACTGTTTTTT
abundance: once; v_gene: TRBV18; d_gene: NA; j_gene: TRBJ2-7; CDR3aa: CASSRLDNEQYF; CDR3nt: TGTGCCAGCTCACGGTTGGACAACGAGCAGTACTTC
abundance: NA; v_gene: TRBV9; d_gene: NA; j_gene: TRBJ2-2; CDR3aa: CASSVAAQVNTGELFF; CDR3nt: TGTGCCAGCAGCGTAGCCGCCCAGGTGAACACCGGGGAGCTGTTTTTT
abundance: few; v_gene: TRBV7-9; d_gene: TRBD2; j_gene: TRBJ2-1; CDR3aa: CASSTPAGALVEQFF; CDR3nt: TGTGCCAGCAGCACCCCAGCGGGGGCTTTAGTTGAGCAGTTCTTC
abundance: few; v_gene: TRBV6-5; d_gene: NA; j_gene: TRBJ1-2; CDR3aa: CASSYSSGPNYGYTF; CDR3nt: TGTGCCAGCAGTTACTCGAGCGGGCCAAACTATGGCTACACCTTC
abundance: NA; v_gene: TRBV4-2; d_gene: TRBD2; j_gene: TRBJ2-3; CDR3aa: CASSQEGTSGADTQYF; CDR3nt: TGTGCCAGCAGCCAAGAAGGGACTAGCGGGGCAGATACGCAGTATTTT